Each of the 20 T cell receptor beta chains below was sequenced from the same sample in a study of technical replicates of blood from a handful of donors. Sequencing was performed with immunoSEQ multiplex PCR; in TCRdb, only in-frame clones are kept and a portion is missing. The sample consists of about 50,000 clones, roughly 90% of them appearing once. The sample consisted of PBMCs. The receptors originated from a human donor in good health. Some clones in this sample may be carry-over from other donors' samples.

The chain uses TRBV2 and TRBJ1-1; tentative D call: TRBD1 (5 bases). V dropped 2 bases and J dropped 4 bases, with 17 bases sitting between them. The CDR3 length is 16 residues. Germline V lookup: CDR1 SNHLY, CDR2 FYNNEI. CDR3 nucleotides: TGTGCCAGCAGTGAAAGGGGCAGGGTAGGAGCCACTGAAGCTTTCTTT. It encodes CASSERGRVGATEAFF. The whole variable domain, filled in from reference TRBV2 and TRBJ1-1, reads EPEVTQTPSHQVTQMGQEVILRCVPISNHLYFYWYRQILGQKVEFLVSFYNNEISEKSEIFDDQFSVERPDGSNFTLKIRSTKLEDSAMYFCASSERGRVGATEAFFGQGTRLTVV.

The chain couples TRBV5-1 to TRBJ2-3; tentative D call: TRBD1 (6 bases). Germline V lookup: CDR1 SGHRS, CDR2 YFSETQ. CDR3 length equals 13 residues. V was trimmed by 4 bases and J by 5 bases, leaving 11 bases between them. The CDR3 DNA reads as TGCGCCAGCAGCAACAGGGTCGGAGATACGCAGTATTTT. It specifies CASSNRVGDTQYF.

The chain links TRBV2 to TRBJ2-5; TRBD1 agrees at 7 bases. The ends lost 8 bases at V and 1 base at J; junction bases unmatched: 10. Germline CDR1 reads SNHLY; CDR2 reads FYNNEI. The CDR3 has 15 amino acids. This CDR3 is CASRSGQASQETQYF. CDR3 in DNA: TGTGCCAGCCGAAGCGGACAGGCCTCCCAAGAGACCCAGTACTTC.

The rearrangement uses TRBV7-9 and TRBJ2-5, with TRBD1 as a possible D gene (6 bases). V was cut by 4 bases and J by 9 bases, with 15 bases left in between. CDR1 is SEHNR, CDR2 FQNEAQ, per germline (reference sequence). The CDR3 is made up of 13 amino acids. The DNA for the CDR3 is TGTGCCAGCAGCTCAGGGGAGATATTGTCCCAGTACTTC. This codes for CASSSGEILSQYF.

The chain couples TRBV5-1 to TRBJ2-3; perhaps TRBD1 as D (6 bases). This CDR3 is built from 15 residues. Germline V gene sequence: CDR1 SGHRS, CDR2 YFSETQ. V was cut by 4 bases and J by 3 bases, with 15 bases left in between. The DNA of the CDR3 is TGCGCCAGCAGCCTGATACAGGGCCCAACAGATACGCAGTATTTT. Translated: CASSLIQGPTDTQYF.

The chain couples TRBV7-9 to TRBJ2-5; perhaps TRBD2 as D (5 bases). Between the trimmed V and J ends, which lost 5 bases and 2 bases, there was a span of 15 bases. Germline CDR1 and CDR2: SEHNR and FQNEAQ (reference sequence). The length of the CDR3 is 15 residues. The CDR3 here is CASSATTITQETQYF. The CDR3 region has the DNA TGTGCCAGCAGCGCGACTACTATCACTCAAGAGACCCAGTACTTC.

The chain has TRBV23-1 and TRBJ2-1, with D tentatively TRBD2 (5 bases). TRBV23-1 carries the ORF label, with uncertain function. The V end was cut by 6 bases, the J end by 11 bases, with 26 bases between. This CDR3 spans 16 amino acids. Here the CDR3 reads CASSWVQTNAPAKQFF. Written as DNA, the CDR3 is TGCGCCAGCAGCTGGGTCCAGACTAATGCGCCAGCCAAGCAGTTCTTC.

The V gene is TRBV27, the J gene TRBJ2-7, with 15 positions matching TRBD2. The V gene end was trimmed by 0 bases and the J gene end by 5 bases; junction bases not matched to a gene: 8. Germline CDR1 is MNHEY and CDR2 is SMNVEV (reference sequence). The CDR3 consists of 18 residues. The DNA of the CDR3 is TGTGCCAGCAGTTTATCGCAAGGGACTAGCGGGAGGAGGAACGAGCAGTACTTC. It specifies CASSLSQGTSGRRNEQYF.

The rearrangement uses TRBV4-3 and TRBJ1-1; the match to TRBD1 covers 10 bases. Germline trimming cut 2 bases from V and 4 bases from J; bases unmatched to any gene: 4. There are 15 residues in the CDR3. Germline V gene data show CDR1 as LGHNA and CDR2 as YSLEER. CDR3 nucleotide sequence: TGCGCCAGCAGCCAAATCGGACAGGGGGTCACTGAAGCTTTCTTT. Its translation is CASSQIGQGVTEAFF.

The chain has TRBV6-5 and TRBJ1-1; 8 nucleotides agree with TRBD1. This CDR3 region has 15 residues. With V trimmed by 7 bases and J by 0 bases, 7 bases remained unmatched. Per germline, CDR1 MNHEY and CDR2 SVGAGI. CDR3 nucleotides: TGTGCCAGCATCTTAATGACAGGGGTGAACACTGAAGCTTTCTTT. This encodes CASILMTGVNTEAFF.

The chain recombines TRBV5-1 with TRBJ2-1; D possibly corresponds to TRBD1 (5 bases). V lost 3 bases and J 7 bases, leaving 20 bases between the germline ends. The CDR3 loop spans 16 amino acids. CDR1 is SGHRS and CDR2 is YFSETQ in the germline V gene. The CDR3 reads CASSSQLDSPGNEQFF. For the CDR3, the DNA is TGCGCCAGCAGCTCGCAACTTGACAGCCCCGGTAATGAGCAGTTCTTC.

The gene calls are TRBV7-2 and TRBJ1-2; 7 bases agree with TRBD1. The germline gives CDR1 SGHTA, CDR2 FQGNSA. Trimming removed 5 bases from V and 4 bases from J; junction bases left unmatched: 7. This CDR3 has 14 residues. CDR3 in amino acids: CASSPTGTRYGYTF. Here the CDR3 DNA reads TGTGCCAGCAGCCCGACAGGGACTCGCTATGGCTACACCTTC.

The chain links TRBV6-1 to TRBJ2-4; TRBD1 matches 9 bases. CDR1 and CDR2 from the germline V gene are MNHNS and SASEGT. The CDR3 has 17 amino acids. Trimming removed 3 bases from V and 2 bases from J; junction bases left unmatched: 8. The CDR3 loop is CASSDGQGIGSKNIQYF. CDR3 in DNA: TGTGCCAGCAGTGATGGACAGGGGATCGGGTCCAAAAACATTCAGTACTTC.

The V call is TRBV29-1, the J call TRBJ1-1, with D perhaps matching TRBD1 (5 bases). Germline V gene sequence: CDR1 SQVTM, CDR2 ANQGSEA. V was cut by 7 bases and J by 5 bases, with 14 bases left in between. The CDR3 extends over 12 amino acids. The CDR3 reads CSAKGEGTEAFF. The CDR3 region has the DNA TGCAGCGCTAAAGGGGAGGGGACTGAAGCTTTCTTT.

This clone was picked up one time. This rearrangement joins TRBV2 to TRBJ2-7; the D gene is possibly TRBD2 (5 bases). With 4 bases removed from V and 5 bases from J, the gap between germline ends came to 12 bases. The CDR3 sequence is 13 residues long. The germline CDR1 and CDR2 sequences are SNHLY and FYNNEI. CDR3 loop: CASSGGLGNEQYF. In nucleotides, the CDR3 is TGTGCCAGCAGTGGAGGGCTCGGGAACGAGCAGTACTTC.

This chain links TRBV7-2 with TRBJ1-1; tentative D call: TRBD1 (6 bases). The ends were cut back, 4 bases at V and 2 bases at J, with 11 bases in the middle. The CDR3 totals 14 residues. Looked up from germline, CDR1 is SGHTA and CDR2 is FQGNSA. The CDR3 spells CASSSWTANTEAFF. The CDR3 DNA reads TGTGCCAGCAGCTCCTGGACAGCCAACACTGAAGCTTTCTTT.

The chain has TRBV7-3 and TRBJ1-6; a weak D match, TRBD1 (5 bases). CDR3 length equals 14 residues. V was cut by 5 bases and J by 9 bases, with 14 bases left in between. Germline CDR1 is SGHTA and CDR2 is FQGTGA. For the CDR3, the DNA is TGTGCCAGCAGCCACGCAGGGTTTGGTTCACCCCTCCACTTT. Amino acids: CASSHAGFGSPLHF.

V usage is TRBV6-1 and J usage is TRBJ2-3; D is ambiguous. The CDR3 is 12 residues long. Germline V gene sequence: CDR1 MNHNS, CDR2 SASEGT. V was clipped by 1 base and J by 4 bases, with 3 bases between them. The CDR3 protein is CASSEVSDTQYF. The CDR3 region has the DNA TGTGCCAGCAGTGAAGTATCAGATACGCAGTATTTT.

The J gene is TRBJ2-1, the V gene TRBV4-3, with D maybe TRBD1 (5 bases). The CDR3 covers 13 residues. Germline V gene sequence: CDR1 LGHNA, CDR2 YSLEER. V was pared by 1 base and J by 8 bases, with 9 bases between. The CDR3 protein is CASSQVGAYEQFF. CDR3 DNA: TGCGCCAGCAGCCAAGTTGGGGCATATGAGCAGTTCTTC.

This chain connects TRBV19 to TRBJ1-2; weak D call: TRBD1 (6 bases). V lost 5 bases to trimming and J lost 1 base, with 8 bases between them. The CDR3 sequence is 13 residues long. Germline loops: CDR1 LNHDA, CDR2 SQIVND (reference sequence). In DNA, the CDR3 is TGTGCCAGTAGTTTCAGGGGTAACTATGGCTACACCTTC. The encoded protein is CASSFRGNYGYTF.